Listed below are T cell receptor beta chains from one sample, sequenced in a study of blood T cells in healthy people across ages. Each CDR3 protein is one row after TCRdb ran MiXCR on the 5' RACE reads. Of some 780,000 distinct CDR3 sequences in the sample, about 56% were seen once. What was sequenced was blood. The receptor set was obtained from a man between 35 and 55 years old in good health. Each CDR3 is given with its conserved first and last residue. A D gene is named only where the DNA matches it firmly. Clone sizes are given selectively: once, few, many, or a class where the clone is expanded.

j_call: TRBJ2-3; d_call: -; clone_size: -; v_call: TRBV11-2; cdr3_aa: CASSLGAGIGPDTQYF; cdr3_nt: TGTGCCAGCAGCTTGGGGGCCGGGATAGGCCCAGATACGCAGTATTTT
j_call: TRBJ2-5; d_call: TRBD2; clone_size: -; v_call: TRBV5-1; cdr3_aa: CASSNAAGEGKTQYF; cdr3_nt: TGCGCCAGCAGCAACGCGGCGGGGGAGGGTAAGACCCAGTACTTC
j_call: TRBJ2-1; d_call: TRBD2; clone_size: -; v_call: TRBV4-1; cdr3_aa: CASSQEGLSVGEQFF; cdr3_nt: TGCGCCAGCAGCCAAGAGGGACTATCGGTCGGTGAGCAGTTCTTC
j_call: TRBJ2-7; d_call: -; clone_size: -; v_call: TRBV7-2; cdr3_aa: CASSLGQGTSYEQYF; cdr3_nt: TGTGCCAGCAGCCTGGGGCAGGGGACCTCCTACGAGCAGTACTTC
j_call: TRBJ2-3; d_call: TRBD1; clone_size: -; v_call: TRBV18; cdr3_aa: CASSPPKQGATDTQYF; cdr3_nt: TGTGCCAGCTCACCACCAAAACAGGGGGCCACAGATACGCAGTATTTT
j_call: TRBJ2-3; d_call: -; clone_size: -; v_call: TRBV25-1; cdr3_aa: CASSGGQGITDTQYF; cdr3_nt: TGTGCCAGCAGTGGTGGGCAGGGGATCACAGATACGCAGTATTTT
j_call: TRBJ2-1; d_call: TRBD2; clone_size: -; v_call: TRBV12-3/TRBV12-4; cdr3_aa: CASSPRTSGSYSSYNEQFF; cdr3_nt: TGTGCCAGCAGTCCTCGGACTAGCGGGAGCTACAGCTCCTACAATGAGCAGTTCTTC
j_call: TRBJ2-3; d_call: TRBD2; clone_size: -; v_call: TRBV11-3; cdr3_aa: CASRGLGVRDTQYF; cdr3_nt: TGTGCCAGCAGGGGACTAGGGGTTCGGGATACGCAGTATTTT
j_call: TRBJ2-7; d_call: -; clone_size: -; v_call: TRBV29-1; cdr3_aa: CSVATGQYNEQYF; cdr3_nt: TGCAGCGTTGCCACCGGCCAATACAATGAGCAGTACTTC
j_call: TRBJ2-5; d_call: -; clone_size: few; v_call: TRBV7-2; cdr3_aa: CASSLVSGTLQETQYF; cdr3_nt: TGTGCCAGCAGCTTAGTGTCCGGGACACTCCAAGAGACCCAGTACTTC
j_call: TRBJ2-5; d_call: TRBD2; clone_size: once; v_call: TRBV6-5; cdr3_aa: CASSYQRGEQETQYF; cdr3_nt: TGTGCCAGCAGTTATCAGCGGGGGGAACAAGAGACCCAGTACTTC
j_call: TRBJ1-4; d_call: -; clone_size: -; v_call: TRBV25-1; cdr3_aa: CASSGQEATNEKLFF; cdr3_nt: TGTGCCAGCAGTGGGCAGGAGGCGACTAATGAAAAACTGTTTTTT
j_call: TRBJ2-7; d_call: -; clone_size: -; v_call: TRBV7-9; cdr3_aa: CASSPPSVSSYEQYF; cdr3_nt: TGTGCCAGCAGCCCCCCAAGCGTGAGCTCCTACGAGCAGTACTTC
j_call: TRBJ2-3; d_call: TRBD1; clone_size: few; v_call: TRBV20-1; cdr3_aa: CSARDEGGPDTQYF; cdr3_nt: TGCAGTGCTAGAGATGAAGGGGGCCCAGATACGCAGTATTTT
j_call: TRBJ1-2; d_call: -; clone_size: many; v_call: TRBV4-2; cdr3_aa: CASSQDKIRGGDGYTF; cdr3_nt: TGTGCCAGCAGCCAAGATAAAATAAGGGGGGGGGATGGCTACACCTTC
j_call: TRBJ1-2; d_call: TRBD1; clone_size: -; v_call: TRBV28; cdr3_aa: CASSLDRATKGYTF; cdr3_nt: TGTGCCAGCAGCTTGGACAGGGCAACGAAAGGCTACACCTTC
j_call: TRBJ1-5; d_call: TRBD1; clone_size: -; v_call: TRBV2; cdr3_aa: CASEPGGNYQPQHF; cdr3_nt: TGTGCCAGCGAGCCAGGGGGAAATTATCAGCCCCAGCATTTT
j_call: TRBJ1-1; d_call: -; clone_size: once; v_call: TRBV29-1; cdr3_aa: CSVQGGQTTNTEAFF; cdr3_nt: TGCAGCGTTCAAGGGGGGCAGACGACGAACACTGAAGCTTTCTTT
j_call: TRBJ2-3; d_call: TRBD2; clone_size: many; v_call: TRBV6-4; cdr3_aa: CASSDSTSGGADTQYF; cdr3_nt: TGTGCCAGCAGTGACTCGACTAGCGGGGGGGCAGATACGCAGTATTTT
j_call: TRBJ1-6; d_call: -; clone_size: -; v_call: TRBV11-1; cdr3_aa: CASSFGRINSPLHF; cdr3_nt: TGTGCCAGCAGCTTCGGTCGGATTAATTCACCCCTCCACTTT
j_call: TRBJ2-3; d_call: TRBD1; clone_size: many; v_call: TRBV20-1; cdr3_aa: CSARDRGQGYLLTSTDTQYF; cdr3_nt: TGCAGTGCTAGAGATAGGGGACAGGGCTACCTATTGACTAGCACAGATACGCAGTATTTT
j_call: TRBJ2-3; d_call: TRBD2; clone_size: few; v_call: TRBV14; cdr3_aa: CASSQTSGRPGTDTQYF; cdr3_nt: TGTGCCAGCAGCCAGACTAGCGGGAGACCGGGAACAGATACGCAGTATTTT
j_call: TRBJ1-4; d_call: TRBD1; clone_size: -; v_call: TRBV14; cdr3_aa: CASSQETGAGEKLFF; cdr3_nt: TGTGCCAGCAGCCAAGAAACAGGGGCAGGGGAAAAACTGTTTTTT
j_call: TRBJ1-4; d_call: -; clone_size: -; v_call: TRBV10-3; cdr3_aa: CAISDRTDGEKLFF; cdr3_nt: TGTGCCATCAGTGACAGGACAGACGGTGAAAAACTGTTTTTT
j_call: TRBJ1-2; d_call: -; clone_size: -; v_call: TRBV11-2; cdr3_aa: CASSQHQGYGYTF; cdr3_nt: TGTGCCAGCAGCCAACACCAGGGCTATGGCTACACCTTC
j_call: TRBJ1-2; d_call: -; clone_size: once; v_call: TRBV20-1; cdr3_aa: CSARRSPYGYTF; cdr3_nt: TGCAGTGCTAGACGGTCCCCCTATGGCTACACCTTC
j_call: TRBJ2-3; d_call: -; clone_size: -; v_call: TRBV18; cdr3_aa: CASSPNRSQGGRGTDTQYF; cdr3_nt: TGTGCCAGCTCACCGAACCGGTCCCAGGGGGGAAGGGGCACAGATACGCAGTATTTT
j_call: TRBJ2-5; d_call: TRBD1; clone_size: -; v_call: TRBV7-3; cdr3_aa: CASSPGQGPGETQYF; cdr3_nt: TGTGCCAGCAGCCCGGGACAGGGACCAGGAGAGACCCAGTACTTC
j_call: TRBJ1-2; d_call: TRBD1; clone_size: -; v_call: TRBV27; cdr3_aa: CASSLIQGANYGYTF; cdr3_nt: TGTGCCAGCAGTTTGATACAGGGGGCTAACTATGGCTACACCTTC
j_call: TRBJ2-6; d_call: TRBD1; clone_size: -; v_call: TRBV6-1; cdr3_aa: CASAGPRKQGVPGANVLTF; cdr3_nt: TGTGCCAGCGCGGGCCCAAGGAAACAGGGGGTACCTGGGGCCAACGTCCTGACTTTC
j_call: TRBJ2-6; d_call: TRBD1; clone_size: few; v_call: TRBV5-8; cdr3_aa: CASRDRLLSGANVLTF; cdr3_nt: TGTGCCAGCAGGGACAGGCTCCTCTCTGGGGCCAACGTCCTGACTTTC
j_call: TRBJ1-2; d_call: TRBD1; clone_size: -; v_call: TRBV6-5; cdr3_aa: CASSLPPQGANPRPTF; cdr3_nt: TGTGCCAGCAGTCTCCCCCCACAGGGGGCAAACCCACGGCCCACCTTC
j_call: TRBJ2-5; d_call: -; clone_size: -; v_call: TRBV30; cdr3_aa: CAWSGGAGGETQYF; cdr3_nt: TGTGCCTGGAGCGGAGGGGCCGGAGGAGAGACCCAGTACTTC
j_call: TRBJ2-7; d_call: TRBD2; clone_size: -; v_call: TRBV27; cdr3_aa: CASQNSGRDPYEQYF; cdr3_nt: TGTGCCAGTCAAAATAGCGGGAGAGATCCCTACGAGCAGTACTTC